The next 18 T cell receptor beta chains were all read from a single sample in a study of T cell clonality in common variable immunodeficiency. Overall study findings and caveats: Common variable immunodeficiency TCR beta sequences reportedly had fewer deletions and N-nucleotide insertions.

Profiling relied on immunoSEQ multiplex PCR, and the TCRdb table lists in-frame clones only, not all of them. The record shows about 34,000 clones for this sample, with no singletons present. The antigens of these receptors remain unknown. The sample comprised peripheral blood mononuclear cells. These receptors came from a human donor with common variable immunodeficiency.

This clone was seen a few times. The read comes to an end 3 residues before the CDR3 does, leaving the germline J gene to fill in the end. V is TRBV19 and J is TRBJ1-1; no clear D. The germline gives CDR1 LNHDA, CDR2 SQIVND (reference sequence). The V end lost 3 bases, the J end lost 1 base, and 12 bases lay between the germline ends. CDR3 size: 15 residues. The sequenced part of the CDR3 DNA is TGTGCCAGTAGTATGCGCCAGGAGACGAACACTGAA. It translates to CASSMRQETNTE. The entire CDR3 protein reads CASSMRQETNTEAFF.

This clone was counted at least ten times. The observed sequence ends 3 residues before the CDR3 terminus, with the missing tail filled in from the germline J gene. The rearrangement links TRBV18 to TRBJ2-7; 11 nucleotides align to TRBD2. CDR1 is KGHSH, CDR2 LQKENI, per germline. V gave up 2 bases and J gave up 4 bases; unmatched junction bases: 7. The CDR3 is made up of 16 amino acids. CDR3 sequence: CASSPLTSGSQYEQYF. The sequenced CDR3 bases are TGTGCCAGCTCACCATTAACTAGCGGGAGTCAATACGAG.

This clone was seen only a few times. The CDR3 end is not reached by the read, which stops 3 residues before it; the germline J gene fills it in. The rearrangement uses TRBV7-9 and TRBJ1-3, with D perhaps TRBD1 (5 bases). The CDR3 spans 15 residues. CDR1 SEHNR and CDR2 FQNEAQ come from the germline V gene (reference sequence). Between the trimmed V and J ends, which lost 5 bases and 4 bases, there was a span of 15 bases. The sequenced part of the CDR3 DNA is TGTGCCAGCAGCCTCTGGACACCCGGCGGAAACACC. As protein: CASSLWTPGGNT. The whole CDR3 reads CASSLWTPGGNTIYF.

This clone was counted many times. The read ends 3 residues early relative to the CDR3; the germline J gene fills the gap. The chain recombines TRBV7-3 with TRBJ2-1, with 8 bases aligning to TRBD2. V lost 5 bases to trimming and J lost 9 bases; unmatched junction nucleotides: 15. This CDR3 region has 16 residues. CDR1 and CDR2 (germline): SGHTA, FQGTGA. CDR3 DNA (partial): TGTGCCAGCAGCCCTCGTAGGAGCGGGAGTTCCCTTGAG. Encoded protein: CASSPRRSGSSLE. The full CDR3 reads CASSPRRSGSSLEQFF.

This clone was found a few times. The read terminates 3 residues before the CDR3 end, so the remaining end is supplied by the germline J gene. The V call is TRBV2, the J call TRBJ2-7; the D gene is possibly TRBD1 (6 bases). Trimming removed 7 bases at V and 0 bases at J, with 16 bases between. From germline, CDR1 is SNHLY and CDR2 FYNNEI. The CDR3 length is 15 residues. The CDR3 reads CASTQSRGFSYEQYF. Incomplete CDR3 DNA: TGTGCCAGCACTCAATCGAGGGGGTTCTCCTACGAG. Variable domain in full (rest from reference TRBV2 and TRBJ2-7): EPEVTQTPSHQVTQMGQEVILRCVPISNHLYFYWYRQILGQKVEFLVSFYNNEISEKSEIFDDQFSVERPDGSNFTLKIRSTKLEDSAMYFCASTQSRGFSYEQYFGPGTRLTVT.

This clone was detected many times. The missing CDR3 end, 3 residues past where the read stops, is filled in from the germline J gene. The rearrangement uses TRBV20-1 and TRBJ2-3; 7 nucleotides agree with TRBD2. The CDR3 sequence is 14 residues long. Per the germline V gene, CDR1 is DFQATT and CDR2 is SNEGSKA (reference sequence). Trimming took 6 bases from V and 0 from J; bases not matched to a gene: 6. The covered CDR3 bases are TGCAGTGCAAGCGGGGCAGACAGCACAGATACG. It codes for CSASGADSTDT. The full-length CDR3 reads as CSASGADSTDTQYF.

This clone was seen ten or more times. The DNA ends 3 residues before the CDR3 does, and the rest of the CDR3 is filled in from the germline J gene. The chain is built from TRBV7-6 and TRBJ2-3; 9 nucleotides align to TRBD2. The CDR3 extends over 16 amino acids. Germline V gives CDR1 SGHVS, CDR2 FNYEAQ. The V and J ends lost 5 bases and 0 bases, in that order; junction bases with no gene match: 6. The DNA read from the CDR3 is TGTGCCAGCAGCATGTCTCTAGCGGGGAGCACAGATACG. Translation gives CASSMSLAGSTDT. The whole CDR3 sequence is CASSMSLAGSTDTQYF. Supplemented by reference TRBV7-6 and TRBJ2-3, the full variable domain reads GAGVSQSPRYKVTKRGQDVALRCDPISGHVSLYWYRQALGQGPEFLTYFNYEAQQDKSGLPNDRFSAERPEGSISTLTIQRTEQRDSAMYRCASSMSLAGSTDTQYFGPGTRLTVL.

This clone was seen ten or more times. Coverage ceases 3 residues before the CDR3 finishes, and the germline J gene fills in the end. The chain has TRBV7-2 and TRBJ1-2; TRBD1 might be the D (5 bases). The ends were cut back, 0 bases at V and 6 bases at J, with 11 bases in the middle. The CDR3 has 14 amino acids. CDR1 is SGHTA, CDR2 FQGNSA, per germline. CDR3 DNA (partial): TGTGCCAGCAGCTTAGCTCGGGGGGTTAATGGC. It is translated as CASSLARGVNG. The entire CDR3 sequence reads CASSLARGVNGYTF.

This clone has just a few counts. The read ends 3 residues before the CDR3 terminus; that terminus is restored from the germline J gene. The genes are TRBV6-2 or TRBV6-3 and TRBJ2-1; 8 bases line up with TRBD1. The CDR3 consists of 15 residues. V trimming: 0 bases; J trimming: 6 bases; junction bases outside the gene matches: 4. Germline V gene data show CDR1 as MNHEY and CDR2 as SVGEGT. CDR3 protein: CASSYSWTGINEQFF. The part of the CDR3 DNA that was read is TGTGCCAGCAGTTACTCATGGACAGGGATCAATGAG.

This clone has only a few counts. The read halts 3 residues ahead of the CDR3 end, with the missing end drawn from the germline J gene. The chain recombines TRBV19 with TRBJ2-7; 9 bases align to TRBD2. V shed 7 bases and J 4 bases; nucleotides not matched to a gene: 8. The CDR3 runs 14 residues. The V gene's germline CDR1 is LNHDA and CDR2 SQIVND (reference sequence). The sequenced part of the CDR3 DNA is TGTGCCAGTACTGATAGCGGGAGAGGATACGAG. Amino acids: CASTDSGRGYE. In full, the CDR3 is CASTDSGRGYEQYF.

As for this clone: The read finishes 3 residues shy of the CDR3 end, and the germline J gene is used to complete it. The chain links TRBV30 to TRBJ1-4, with D unclear. The V end lost 1 base, the J end lost 0 bases, and 6 bases lay between the germline ends. CDR1 and CDR2 (germline): GTSNPN, SVGIG (reference sequence). The CDR3 runs to 14 residues. The CDR3 bases that were read are TGTGCCTGGAGTGAGCTTGCAACTAATGAAAAA. It translates to CAWSELATNEK. The whole CDR3 is CAWSELATNEKLFF.

In its sample, this clone was seen a few times. The CDR3 goes on 3 residues after the read ends, and that part is filled in from the germline J gene. The chain employs TRBV19 and TRBJ1-5, with D perhaps matching TRBD1 (6 bases). Trimming pared 5 bases from V and 2 bases from J, leaving 10 bases between. The CDR3 has 14 residues. Germline loops: CDR1 LNHDA, CDR2 SQIVND (reference sequence). The CDR3 region is CASSHREGNQPQHF. The sequenced part of the CDR3 DNA is TGTGCCAGTAGTCACAGGGAGGGCAATCAGCCC.

This clone was counted ten times or more. The CDR3 goes on 3 residues after the read ends, and that part is filled in from the germline J gene. The gene calls are TRBV15 and TRBJ2-7, with D perhaps matching TRBD2 (6 bases). CDR3 length equals 13 residues. The V end lost 5 bases, the J end lost 3 bases, and 11 bases lay between the germline ends. The V gene's germline CDR1 is LNHNV and CDR2 YYDKDF (reference sequence). The CDR3 DNA, read in part, is TGTGCCACCAGCCCGGGACTGGGCTACGAG. Protein sequence: CATSPGLGYE. In full, the CDR3 reads CATSPGLGYEQYF. Combining the CDR3 with reference TRBV15 and TRBJ2-7 gives the whole variable domain DAMVIQNPRYQVTQFGKPVTLSCSQTLNHNVMYWYQQKSSQAPKLLFHYYDKDFNNEADTPDNFQSRRPNTSFCFLDIRSPGLGDTAMYLCATSPGLGYEQYFGPGTRLTVT.

This clone has a handful of counts. The read terminates 3 residues ahead of where the CDR3 ends, so the germline J gene completes it. The gene calls are TRBV30 and TRBJ1-3; no reliable D call. In germline, CDR1 is GTSNPN, CDR2 SVGIG (reference sequence). This CDR3 is 15 amino acids long. The V and J ends lost 2 bases and 0 bases respectively, with 11 bases between them. CDR3 amino acids: CAWSSGLLSGNTIYF. The CDR3 bases that were read are TGTGCCTGGAGTTCAGGCCTACTCTCTGGAAACACC.

This clone was counted ten times or more. Read data end 3 residues before the CDR3 end; the end is taken from the germline J gene. V and J are TRBV5-1 and TRBJ2-6, with TRBD1 matching over 7 bases. Germline assignment: CDR1 SGHRS and CDR2 YFSETQ. The CDR3 has 18 amino acids. The V and J ends lost 4 bases and 2 bases, in that order; junction bases with no gene match: 12. The part of the CDR3 DNA that was read is TGCGCCAGCAGCCTGAGACAGGGTGAAGGGACTGGGGCCAACGTC. Amino acids: CASSLRQGEGTGANV. From start to end, the CDR3 is CASSLRQGEGTGANVLTF.

This clone was counted many times. The CDR3 end is not reached by the read, which stops 3 residues before it; the germline J gene fills it in. The chain links TRBV4-1 to TRBJ2-7; D gene uncertain. Germline CDR1 is MGHRA and CDR2 is YSYEKL. The CDR3 loop spans 15 amino acids. With 0 bases removed from V and 0 bases from J, the gap between germline ends came to 9 bases. Partial CDR3 DNA: TGCGCCAGCAGCCAAGATGAGAGCTCCTCCTACGAG. Protein product: CASSQDESSSYE. The whole CDR3 protein is CASSQDESSSYEQYF.

This clone was counted ten times or more. The read comes to an end 3 residues before the CDR3 does, leaving the germline J gene to fill in the end. The chain couples TRBV5-4 to TRBJ1-1, with 7 bases matching TRBD1. The CDR3 is 14 amino acids. Looked up from germline, CDR1 is SGHNT and CDR2 is YYREEE (reference sequence). With 4 bases clipped from V and 2 bases from J, the junction kept 5 bases outside the gene matches. Here the CDR3 reads CASSPGTDNTEAFF. Partial CDR3 DNA: TGTGCCAGCAGCCCGGGGACAGATAACACTGAA.

Notes on this clone: The CDR3 end falls 3 residues outside the read, so it is completed with the germline J gene. The V call is TRBV7-9, the J call TRBJ2-7, with D tentatively TRBD1 or TRBD2 (5 bases each). V was cut by 5 bases and J by 3 bases, with 14 bases left in between. The CDR3 contains 14 residues. The germline V gene has CDR1 SEHNR and CDR2 FQNEAQ (reference sequence). CDR3 DNA, as far as it was read: TGTGCCAGCAGCCCCGAGGGCAGGGTCTACGAG. Its translation: CASSPEGRVYE. The whole CDR3 protein is CASSPEGRVYEQYF.